A single TCR beta chain is shown here with its context. Its target is unknown. The length of the CDR3 is 15 residues. V lost 6 bases and J 0 bases, leaving 12 bases between the germline ends. Germline CDR1 is MNHEY and CDR2 is SVGAGI. These data originate in a study of shared clonotypes between healthy human individuals. Donation came from healthy HIV-negative adults that had no recent acute infections or vaccinations. The assay was immunoSEQ multiplex PCR, and TCRdb's table has in-frame clones only and misses some. The sample lists around 700,000 clones, roughly 73% occurring once. Study-level results: Clonotype sharing across several donors was observed for about 4.8% of naive CD4 clonotypes. The donor pool, a small one, limited the genetic and exposure-history diversity represented.

The genes are TRBV6-5 and TRBJ1-3; D possibly corresponds to TRBD1 (5 bases). The sequencing sample was made of memory CD4+ T cells sorted from blood. Noted subset: CD45RA-negative fraction. This receptor was identified in a woman aged 25-40 years in good health. The CDR3 DNA is TGTGCCAGCAGCCCCTCAGGGAGCTCTGGAAACACCATATATTTT. Protein sequence: CASSPSGSSGNTIYF.